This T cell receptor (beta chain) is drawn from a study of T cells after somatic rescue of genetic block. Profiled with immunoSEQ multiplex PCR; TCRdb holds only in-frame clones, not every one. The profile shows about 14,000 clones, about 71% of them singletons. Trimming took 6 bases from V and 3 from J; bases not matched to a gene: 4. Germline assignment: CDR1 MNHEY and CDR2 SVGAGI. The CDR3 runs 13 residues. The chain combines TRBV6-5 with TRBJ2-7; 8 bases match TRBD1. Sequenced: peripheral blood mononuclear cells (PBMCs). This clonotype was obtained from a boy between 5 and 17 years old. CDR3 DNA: TGTGCCAGCAGACAGGGGGGACACTACGAGCAGTACTTC. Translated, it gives CASRQGGHYEQYF.